This T cell receptor beta chain was recovered during a study of T cells expressing NK-cell markers. Findings and limits, study-wide: The dominant NKG2C+ clonotypes represented 1.0-7.0% of CD8+ T cells in several donors.

TCRdb reanalyzed the 5' RACE reads, giving one entry per CDR3 protein sequence and no DNA. This repertoire includes some 440,000 distinct CDR3 sequences. Looked up from germline, CDR1 is KGHDR and CDR2 is SFDVKD. This CDR3 has 16 residues. Comments on this clonotype: Its antigen is unidentified.

The receptor was isolated from a woman aged 50 to 60 in good health. Material: blood T cells: a sorted CD56 or NKG2C T cell subset, CD4+ or CD8+ T cells, or bulk PBMC T cells (not recorded which). The rearrangement joins TRBV24-1 to TRBJ2-3; TCRdb's D gene call, TRBD1, goes unchecked for lack of DNA. CDR3 region: CATSEPGRTKSNTQYF.